This T cell receptor (beta chain) was identified in a study of T cell changes during pregnancy in multiple sclerosis. Generated by immunoSEQ multiplex PCR, the TCRdb table keeps only in-frame clones and is missing some. The sample records around 50,000 clones, approximately 92% being singletons. Per germline, CDR1 MDHEN and CDR2 SYDVKM. V lost 7 bases, J lost 0 bases, and 6 bases lay in between. CDR3 length equals 12 residues. Sequencing used CD4+ T cells from peripheral blood mononuclear cells, obtained after pregnancy. The chain joins TRBV28 to TRBJ2-5; the D gene is possibly TRBD1 (5 bases). The TCR was taken from a female donor in good health, enrolled as a control in a pregnancy study. The CDR3 nucleotides read TGTGCCAGCATGGACAACCAAGAGACCCAGTACTTC. This sequence encodes CASMDNQETQYF.